These 30 T cell receptor beta chains share one sample of origin, sequenced in a study of CD8+CD57+ T cells in acquired aplastic anemia. Genomic DNA, the template, was used for profiling of the TCR beta VDJ and CDR3. TCRdb itself ran the reads through MiXCR, one entry per CDR3 protein. The data show roughly 160,000 distinct CDR3 sequences, over 55% seen once. By flow cytometry, patients selected for sequencing had shown an expansion of CD8+CD57+ cells. Sequencing was carried out using sorted CD4+, CD8+, or CD8+CD57+ T cells (not recorded which) from PBMCs. The receptor set was obtained from a human donor with aplastic anemia.

This clonotype was recorded a few times. The J gene is TRBJ2-1, the V gene TRBV29-1; 7 bases are a match to TRBD1. The CDR3 runs to 15 residues. The V gene end was trimmed by 2 bases and the J gene end by 0 bases; junction bases not matched to a gene: 4. Germline assignment: CDR1 SQVTM and CDR2 ANQGSEA. CDR3 loop: CSVERAGGSYNEQFF. The CDR3 DNA is TGCAGCGTTGAACGGGCAGGGGGCTCCTACAATGAGCAGTTCTTC.

The CDR3 region is CASSEAQGGEEKLFF. CDR3 sequence (DNA): TGTGCCAGCAGCGAAGCGCAGGGAGGAGAGGAAAAACTGTTTTTT. This chain joins TRBV7-9 and TRBJ1-4, with a tentative D call TRBD1 (5 bases). The CDR3 is made up of 15 amino acids. Germline V gives CDR1 SEHNR, CDR2 FQNEAQ (reference sequence). V was pared by 5 bases and J by 8 bases, with 18 bases between. Full variable domain (remainder filled in from reference TRBV7-9 and TRBJ1-4): DTGVSQNPRHKITKRGQNVTFRCDPISEHNRLYWYRQTLGQGPEFLTYFQNEAQLEKSRLLSDRFSAERPKGSFSTLEIQRTEQGDSAMYLCASSEAQGGEEKLFFGSGTQLSVL.

In its sample, this clonotype was seen a few times. The chain has TRBV7-2 and TRBJ1-5, with unresolved D. CDR3 length: 13 amino acids. Per germline, CDR1 SGHTA and CDR2 FQGNSA. Trimming cost V 3 bases and J 4 bases, with 7 bases left between them. CDR3: CASSFWRNQPQHF. CDR3 DNA: TGTGCCAGCAGCTTCTGGCGGAATCAGCCCCAGCATTTT.

The genes are TRBV7-3 and TRBJ2-5, with D tentatively TRBD1 (5 bases). CDR3 length equals 14 residues. The V end was cut by 2 bases, the J end by 1 base, with 8 bases between. The germline V gene has CDR1 SGHTA and CDR2 FQGTGA. The CDR3 sequence is CASSLYRTQETQYF. CDR3 DNA sequence: TGTGCCAGCAGCTTATACAGGACCCAAGAGACCCAGTACTTC.

The chain employs TRBV5-1 and TRBJ1-4; D may be TRBD1 (5 bases). Germline V lookup: CDR1 SGHRS, CDR2 YFSETQ. The CDR3 runs 15 residues. V was pared by 2 bases and J by 5 bases, with 13 bases between. This CDR3 is CASSFDRSTNEKLFF. In DNA form, the CDR3 reads TGCGCCAGCAGCTTCGACAGATCCACAAATGAAAAACTGTTTTTT. Full variable domain (remainder filled in from reference TRBV5-1 and TRBJ1-4): KAGVTQTPRYLIKTRGQQVTLSCSPISGHRSVSWYQQTPGQGLQFLFEYFSETQRNKGNFPGRFSGRQFSNSRSEMNVSTLELGDSALYLCASSFDRSTNEKLFFGSGTQLSVL.

The chain has TRBV10-1 and TRBJ1-5; no definite D call. CDR3 length equals 17 residues. Looked up from germline, CDR1 is WNHNN and CDR2 is SYGVQD (reference sequence). V was pared by 5 bases and J by 0 bases, with 17 bases between. In DNA, the CDR3 is TGCGCCAGCAGTTTCGACGGAGGGCTTCGTAGCAATCAGCCCCAGCATTTT. Translating gives CASSFDGGLRSNQPQHF.

This clonotype came up a few times. The V call is TRBV6-4, the J call TRBJ2-2; TRBD2 is a possible D gene (5 bases). V was trimmed by 0 bases and J by 6 bases, leaving 11 bases between them. Germline CDR1 reads MRHNA; CDR2 reads SNTAGT. This CDR3 is 15 amino acids long. CDR3 nucleotide sequence: TGTGCCAGCAGTGACTCGAATAAGGGAGCCGGGGAGCTGTTTTTT. This sequence encodes CASSDSNKGAGELFF.

The rearrangement joins TRBV19 to TRBJ2-5; D is possibly TRBD2 (5 bases). Looked up from germline, CDR1 is LNHDA and CDR2 is SQIVND (reference sequence). V was clipped by 4 bases and J by 1 base, with 16 bases between them. This CDR3 has 16 residues. The CDR3 sequence: CASSTRGWARQETQYF. The CDR3, as DNA: TGTGCCAGTAGTACCCGAGGGTGGGCTCGCCAAGAGACCCAGTACTTC.

The chain carries TRBV29-1 and TRBJ1-2, with D tentatively TRBD1 (5 bases). Trimming pared 4 bases from V and 0 bases from J, leaving 12 bases between. The germline CDR1 and CDR2 sequences are SQVTM and ANQGSEA. The CDR3 consists of 14 residues. CDR3 nucleotide sequence: TGCAGCGTTGCGGGTGGGGCCACTAACTATGGCTACACCTTC. This sequence encodes CSVAGGATNYGYTF.

This chain links TRBV15 with TRBJ2-1; D unclear. This CDR3 spans 13 amino acids. The V and J ends lost 0 bases and 8 bases respectively, with 8 bases between them. Germline CDR1 and CDR2: LNHNV and YYDKDF (reference sequence). CDR3 amino acids: CATSRDLVYEQFF. CDR3 DNA sequence: TGTGCCACCAGCAGAGATCTGGTCTATGAGCAGTTCTTC.

The chain recombines TRBV7-3 with TRBJ2-1; TRBD2 matches 10 bases. CDR1 is SGHTA and CDR2 is FQGTGA in the germline V gene. V shed 4 bases, J shed 8 bases, and the junction held 8 bases outside the gene matches. This CDR3 contains 15 residues. The chain's CDR3 is CASSSSGGPLDEQFF. In DNA form, the CDR3 reads TGTGCCAGCAGCTCTAGCGGGGGCCCCCTAGATGAGCAGTTCTTC.

This clonotype came up a few times. This chain links TRBV9 with TRBJ2-3, with D perhaps matching TRBD2 (5 bases). The V gene lost 2 bases and the J gene lost 4 bases, with 11 bases spanning the gap. The CDR3 length is 14 residues. Germline-derived CDR1 and CDR2 are SGDLS and YYNGEE. Here the CDR3 DNA reads TGTGCCAGCAGCGTTCCCGACGGGGCAGATACGCAGTATTTT. Translated, it gives CASSVPDGADTQYF.

The chain joins TRBV9 to TRBJ1-6; 9 nucleotides line up with TRBD1. This CDR3 contains 16 residues. The V gene end was trimmed by 4 bases and the J gene end by 7 bases; junction bases not matched to a gene: 9. Germline-derived CDR1 and CDR2 are SGDLS and YYNGEE. The CDR3 protein is CASSSPQGAENSPLHF. CDR3 in DNA: TGTGCCAGCAGCTCCCCACAGGGGGCGGAAAATTCACCCCTCCACTTT.

This clonotype was detected only a few times. This chain uses TRBV7-3 with TRBJ2-1; 7 positions agree with TRBD2. The CDR3 loop spans 13 amino acids. Germline loops: CDR1 SGHTA, CDR2 FQGTGA. J gave up 9 bases and V 3 bases, and 5 bases lay outside the gene matches. This CDR3 is CASSFGEGPEQFF. In DNA form, the CDR3 reads TGTGCCAGCAGCTTCGGGGAGGGTCCTGAGCAGTTCTTC.

This chain uses TRBV9 with TRBJ2-5, with 12 bases aligning to TRBD1. CDR3 length: 17 amino acids. Germline trimming cut 3 bases from V and 5 bases from J; bases unmatched to any gene: 11. CDR1 is SGDLS and CDR2 is YYNGEE in the germline V gene. Here the CDR3 reads CASSERSGQGAGETQYF. In DNA form, the CDR3 reads TGTGCCAGCAGCGAACGATCGGGACAGGGGGCTGGGGAGACCCAGTACTTC.

V usage is TRBV29-1 and J usage is TRBJ2-6; D uncertain. The length of the CDR3 is 15 residues. V was cut by 4 bases and J by 0 bases, with 10 bases left in between. The germline gives CDR1 SQVTM, CDR2 ANQGSEA. CDR3 DNA: TGCAGCGTTGTAGTTACCTCCTCTGGGGCCAACGTCCTGACTTTC. Translating it yields CSVVVTSSGANVLTF.

The V gene is TRBV10-3, the J gene TRBJ1-5; D call uncertain. Germline V gene lookup returns CDR1 ENHRY and CDR2 SYGVKD. This CDR3 has 11 amino acids. V was trimmed by 8 bases and J by 11 bases, leaving 13 bases between them. This CDR3 is CAIVGAETQHF. CDR3 sequence (DNA): TGTGCCATCGTCGGAGCAGAGACCCAGCATTTT.

V usage is TRBV14 and J usage is TRBJ1-4, with D unresolved. This CDR3 is built from 14 residues. With 6 bases removed from V and 4 bases from J, the gap between germline ends came to 12 bases. In germline, CDR1 is SGHDN, CDR2 FVKESK. This CDR3 reads CASSLIGLNEKLFF. CDR3 DNA sequence: TGTGCCAGCAGTCTTATAGGGCTTAATGAAAAACTGTTTTTT.

The chain combines TRBV20-1 with TRBJ2-5; TRBD2 agrees at 7 bases. The J call is doubtful: the DNA matches TRBJ2-7 better. The CDR3 is 13 amino acids. Germline V gene lookup returns CDR1 DFQATT and CDR2 SNEGSKA (reference sequence). The CDR3 DNA follows: TGCAGTGCTATGGGAGGGGTCAGCGACGAGCAGTACTTC. Its protein product is CSAMGGVSDEQYF.

V is TRBV15 and J is TRBJ1-5; D might be TRBD1 (5 bases). Trimming stripped 3 bases from V and 1 base from J, with 10 bases between. Germline CDR1 and CDR2: LNHNV and YYDKDF (reference sequence). This CDR3 contains 15 residues. DNA of the CDR3: TGTGCCACCAGCAGCCGGGGGTTCAGCAATCAGCCCCAGCATTTT. It translates to CATSSRGFSNQPQHF.

This clonotype has a single count. This chain connects TRBV18 to TRBJ2-5, with D unclear. The CDR3 sequence is 12 residues long. The V gene's germline CDR1 is KGHSH and CDR2 LQKENI. V was pared by 3 bases and J by 1 base, with 3 bases between. CDR3 sequence (DNA): TGTGCCAGCTCACCGGGCCAAGAGACCCAGTACTTC. It codes for CASSPGQETQYF.

This clonotype was seen only a few times. CDR3 sequence reads: CASSLNGQGPLEQYF. CDR3 nucleotide sequence: TGTGCCAGCAGCTTAAACGGGCAGGGGCCGCTCGAGCAGTACTTC. The rearrangement joins TRBV7-9 to TRBJ2-7, with D possibly TRBD1 on 6 matching bases. Trimming pared 2 bases from V and 6 bases from J, leaving 17 bases between. Germline V lookup: CDR1 SEHNR, CDR2 FQNEAQ (reference sequence). CDR3 length: 15 amino acids.

This clonotype was counted once. V gene TRBV7-3 combines with J gene TRBJ2-2; 7 bases align to TRBD1. This CDR3 region has 15 residues. J lost 6 bases, V lost 2 bases, and 6 bases had no gene match. From germline, CDR1 is SGHTA and CDR2 FQGTGA. For the CDR3, the DNA is TGTGCCAGCAGCTTAGCGTCGACAGGGCCCGGGGAGCTGTTTTTT. It translates to CASSLASTGPGELFF. Variable domain in full (rest from reference TRBV7-3 and TRBJ2-2): GAGVSQTPSNKVTEKGKYVELRCDPISGHTALYWYRQSLGQGPEFLIYFQGTGAADDSGLPNDRFFAVRPEGSVSTLKIQRTERGDSAVYLCASSLASTGPGELFFGEGSRLTVL.

V usage is TRBV2 and J usage is TRBJ1-3; D remains unclear. CDR1 and CDR2 (germline): SNHLY, FYNNEI. Trimming pared 8 bases from V and 0 bases from J, leaving 2 bases between. The CDR3 consists of 11 residues. This CDR3 is CASDSGNTIYF. For the CDR3, the DNA is TGTGCCAGCGACTCTGGAAACACCATATATTTT.

This sequence joins TRBV10-3 and TRBJ1-1, with D perhaps matching TRBD1 (6 bases). The CDR3 runs 13 residues. V was trimmed by 9 bases and J by 3 bases, leaving 14 bases between them. The germline V gene has CDR1 ENHRY and CDR2 SYGVKD. The CDR3 reads CAIFRGKYTEAFF. CDR3 sequence (DNA): TGTGCCATTTTTAGGGGGAAGTACACTGAAGCTTTCTTT.

DNA of the CDR3: TGCAGTGCTAGAGCAGGGGGGTCGGGCAATCAGCCCCAGCATTTT. It specifies CSARAGGSGNQPQHF. This chain uses TRBV20-1 with TRBJ1-5; 7 bases map to TRBD1. The CDR3 runs to 15 residues. Germline V gene data show CDR1 as DFQATT and CDR2 as SNEGSKA (reference sequence). J was trimmed by 2 bases and V by 1 base; bases with no gene match: 5.

The chain carries TRBV5-1 and TRBJ1-5; no definite D call. V was trimmed by 0 bases and J by 0 bases, leaving 4 bases between them. CDR3 length equals 14 residues. Germline V lookup: CDR1 SGHRS, CDR2 YFSETQ. The DNA of the CDR3 is TGCGCCAGCAGCTTGGACCCTAGCAATCAGCCCCAGCATTTT. Its translation is CASSLDPSNQPQHF.

This sequence joins TRBV13 and TRBJ2-1, with 7 bases lining up with TRBD1. This CDR3 spans 13 amino acids. Trimming removed 3 bases from V and 9 bases from J; junction bases left unmatched: 5. In germline, CDR1 is PRHDT, CDR2 FYEKMQ (reference sequence). As DNA, the CDR3 is TGTGCCAGCAGCTTGGGGCAGGGGGTTGAGCAGTTCTTC. Amino acid sequence: CASSLGQGVEQFF.

The chain joins TRBV20-1 to TRBJ2-5; 8 positions agree with TRBD1. This CDR3 contains 13 residues. V shed 5 bases and J 4 bases; nucleotides not matched to a gene: 6. From germline, CDR1 is DFQATT and CDR2 SNEGSKA (reference sequence). The DNA of the CDR3 is TGCAGTGCTCGGGACAGGCCGGCAGAGACCCAGTACTTC. This translates into CSARDRPAETQYF.

The chain is built from TRBV15 and TRBJ1-2, with D maybe TRBD1 (6 bases). The ends were cut back, 1 base at V and 5 bases at J, with 20 bases in the middle. The germline gives CDR1 LNHNV, CDR2 YYDKDF (reference sequence). The CDR3 loop spans 17 amino acids. The CDR3 nucleotides are TGTGCCACCAGCAGAGCCATGGGGGCGAGGGGTTCGTATGGCTACACCTTC. It is translated as CATSRAMGARGSYGYTF.